This T cell receptor (beta chain) was found in a study of T cell responses to AZD1222 COVID-19 vaccine. Study at large: Pooling of second doses given at about 4 or about 12 weeks was done.

To note about this clone: Its ends do not fully match the called genes, so a read error is possible.

This CDR3 has 18 amino acids. Germline values: CDR1 MDHEN, CDR2 SYDVKM. TCRdb keeps only in-frame clones here, not all; method: immunoSEQ multiplex PCR. Of 150,000 or so clones listed, under 95% are singletons. Sequenced here: peripheral blood, sampled on day 0 of AZD1222 vaccination. The receptor was derived from an adult in good health. The chain links TRBV28 to TRBJ1-2, with 7 bases lining up with TRBD1. CDR3: CASCQGGIMDPTLYGSTF. DNA for the CDR3: TGTGCCAGCTGCCAGGGGGGCATTATGGACCCCACCCTCTATGGCTCCACCTTC.